Below, one T cell receptor beta chain is given with its context. Its antigen is not identified. The data are from a study of T cell responses to AZD1222 COVID-19 vaccine. Broader study findings: Recipients of two AZD1222 doses showed rising Spike-specific TCR breadth and depth. Variant regions that are unmutated are reportedly the target of nearly half of spike-specific TCRs. All repertoire sampling was performed exclusively after the peak T cell response. The span of vaccine-associated CD4 TCRs extended across spike, with dominance at 160-218 and 743-854.

Using immunoSEQ multiplex PCR, the repertoire was profiled, and TCRdb retains in-frame clones only, with some absent. Among tens of thousands of clones listed, around nine tenths were seen once. This CDR3 is 13 amino acids long. V was shortened by 1 base and J by 10 bases, with 8 bases between the two germline ends. Germline V lookup: CDR1 LGHDT, CDR2 YNNKEL (reference sequence). Specimen: peripheral blood, collected on day 0 of MenACWY control vaccination. V gene TRBV3-1 (or the pseudogene TRBV3-2) combines with J gene TRBJ1-6; D unresolved. This sequence originates from an adult in good health. The CDR3: CASSQARLSPLHF. The CDR3 DNA sequence: TGTGCCAGCAGCCAAGCCAGGCTATCACCCCTCCACTTT.